One T cell receptor beta chain is described in this entry. The target antigen is unknown. The CDR3 consists of 15 residues. The ends were cut back, 3 bases at V and 0 bases at J, with 10 bases in the middle. The germline V gene has CDR1 SGHDT and CDR2 YYEEEE. This record comes from a study of cytomegalovirus exposure and HLA in healthy donors. Study-wide results and limits: The authors listed approximately 160 TCR beta chains as cytomegalovirus-associated. Some V segments, TRBV6-2 and TRBV6-3 among them, were indistinguishable and were therefore excluded. Prior analysis indicated that the majority of TCR beta V segments exhibited productivity approximately 87% or approximately 30% of the time.

The primer mix had 60 Vbeta and 13 Jbeta primers. TCRdb's table, derived via immunoSEQ multiplex PCR, lists solely in-frame clones and lacks some. This sample has about 130,000 clones, with approximately 80% found just once. Nominally healthy donors were sampled, though unrecorded immune exposures were likely. The V call is TRBV5-6, the J call TRBJ1-3; D is possibly TRBD1 (5 bases). The sequenced material came from PBMCs. The sequence was obtained from a woman between 40 and 50 years old in good health and CMV-seronegative. For the CDR3, the DNA is TGTGCCAGCAGCTCGACAGCAAGCTCTGGAAACACCATATATTTT. This sequence encodes CASSSTASSGNTIYF.